The rows below give T cell receptor beta chains drawn from one sample of a study of blood T cell repertoires in COVID-19. Clones were sequenced by immunoSEQ multiplex PCR, and TCRdb holds only the in-frame ones, with some missing. The data hold 200,000 to 300,000 clones, with roughly 80% observed a single time. Sequencing was carried out using peripheral blood. These receptors all come from a woman older than 75 with acute or convalescent COVID-19. The CDR3 runs from the conserved cysteine through the conserved F or W. A D gene is named only where the DNA matches it firmly. A clone size is listed for some rows: how often the clone was seen (once, few, many), or a class if it is expanded.

d_call clone_size j_call v_call cdr3_length cdr3_nt cdr3_aa
TRBD1 . TRBJ1-2 TRBV5-4 16 TGTGCCAGCAGCCTCCTTACACCGGGACAGGGTTATGGCTACACCTTC CASSLLTPGQGYGYTF
. . TRBJ2-7 TRBV11-2 13 TGTGCCAGCAGCGTAGCAGGGGCGCACGAGCAGTACTTC CASSVAGAHEQYF
TRBD2 . TRBJ2-1 TRBV3-1/TRBV3-2 16 TGTGCCAGCAGCCCCGGGCTAGCGGGGGGGCGCAATGAGCAGTTCTTC CASSPGLAGGRNEQFF
. . TRBJ2-6 TRBV6-1 17 TGTGCCAGCAGTGAAGCACGACAGGTGACTGGGGCCAACGTCCTGACTTTC CASSEARQVTGANVLTF
TRBD1 once TRBJ2-7 TRBV11-1 15 TGTGCCAGCAGCTCTCCGGGACAGGGGGCCTACGAGCAGTACTTC CASSSPGQGAYEQYF
. . TRBJ1-3 TRBV5-6 14 TGTGCCAGCAGCCCCACAGGGTTCGGAAACACCATATATTTT CASSPTGFGNTIYF
. . TRBJ1-1 TRBV18 14 TGTGCCAGCTCACTCCGACAGGTGGACACTGAAGCTTTCTTT CASSLRQVDTEAFF
. . TRBJ2-5 TRBV2 13 TGTGCCAGCAGTGAAGTCGGCAGGGAGACCCAGTACTTC CASSEVGRETQYF
TRBD1 . TRBJ1-2 TRBV5-5 16 TGTGCCAGCAGCTCTTTACCGGGACAGGGATGGAATGGCTACACCTTC CASSSLPGQGWNGYTF
. . TRBJ1-6 TRBV5-1 16 TGCGCCAGCAGCTTGGAGGGAGGGGGGGGTAATTCACCCCTCCACTTT CASSLEGGGGNSPLHF
TRBD1 . TRBJ1-2 TRBV29-1 16 TGCAGCGTTGGTCGAGACAGGGCTGGATCTAACTATGGCTACACCTTC CSVGRDRAGSNYGYTF
. few TRBJ2-5 TRBV20-1 11 TGCAGTGCTAGCAGTCAAGAGACCCAGTACTTC CSASSQETQYF
. . TRBJ2-1 TRBV27 14 TGTGCCAGCAGTTTAAGCCCCCCCTACAATGAGCAGTTCTTC CASSLSPPYNEQFF
TRBD1 few TRBJ1-2 TRBV18 13 TGTGCCAGCTCACCGGACAGGGACTATGGCTACACCTTC CASSPDRDYGYTF
. . TRBJ2-1 TRBV19 15 TGTGCCAGTAGATCCTACGGGGGCTCCTACAATGAGCAGTTCTTC CASRSYGGSYNEQFF
. . TRBJ2-4 TRBV6-5 14 TGTGCCAGCAAAACGGGGGAGGCCAAAAACATTCAGTACTTC CASKTGEAKNIQYF
. . TRBJ1-2 TRBV7-8 13 TGTGCCAGCAGCCCACAGGGATTTCATGGCTACACCTTC CASSPQGFHGYTF
TRBD1 . TRBJ1-2 TRBV2 17 TGTGCCAGCAGTGAAGAGGGGACAGTACGGATACTCTATGGCTACACCTTC CASSEEGTVRILYGYTF
TRBD1 . TRBJ2-7 TRBV28 15 TGTGCCAGCATCACTTTGACAGGGCCCTCCTACGAGCAGTACTTC CASITLTGPSYEQYF
. . TRBJ2-3 TRBV28 14 TGTGCCAGCAGGACCTCGGGATTCACAGATACGCAGTATTTT CASRTSGFTDTQYF
TRBD1 . TRBJ2-1 TRBV2 12 TGTGCCAGCAGGAGGACAGGGAATGAGCAGTTCTTC CASRRTGNEQFF
TRBD1 . TRBJ1-1 TRBV18 14 TGTGCCAGCTCACCACTGGACAGGGACGGTGAAGCTTTCTTT CASSPLDRDGEAFF
TRBD2 . TRBJ2-3 TRBV2 15 TGTGCCAGCAGTGCGGCGGGGGGGGTGGTAGATACGCAGTATTTT CASSAAGGVVDTQYF
TRBD1 . TRBJ2-3 TRBV18 15 TGTGCCAGCTCACAAGACAGGGGCAGCACAGATACGCAGTATTTT CASSQDRGSTDTQYF
. . TRBJ1-4 TRBV2 13 TGTGCCAGCAGAAGGGGGAGGGATGAAAAACTGTTTTTT CASRRGRDEKLFF